This T cell receptor (beta chain) was sequenced for a study of spatial heterogeneity in lung cancer. Study-wide context: Samples were donated by 72 untreated early-stage non-small cell lung cancer patients. In cases with available follow-up PBMC samples, these were sequenced at a median of around 2 years after resection. Study observations and caveats: Tumor TCRs that were ubiquitous and expanded showed up in blood more at resection than follow-up.

Time point indicated: blood at routine non-recurrence follow-up after resection. No cell sorting; template was whole RNA from tumor, lung tissue or PBMC. Of note for this clonotype: Its target is not known.

TCRdb analysed the 5' RACE reads with MiXCR anew, one entry per CDR3 protein. The table has around 25,000 distinct CDR3 sequences, 9% to 10% seen once. The CDR3 is 13 amino acids. Germline CDR1 reads SNHLY; CDR2 reads FYNNEI. V was pared by 3 bases and J by 5 bases, with 10 bases between. This sequence joins TRBV2 and TRBJ2-5; D is unresolved. The receptor comes from a male donor with early-stage non-small cell lung cancer. Sample: PBMCs, taken at follow-up. Here the CDR3 reads CASSDGVSETQYF. For the CDR3, the DNA is TGTGCCAGCAGTGATGGGGTTTCGGAGACCCAGTACTTC.